The present TCR beta chain was sequenced within a study of T cell repertoires in cytomegalovirus infection (dated by TCRdb to the late 2010s). Notes on the research overall: Recently identified HLA-C-restricted CMV epitopes, whose presentation resists viral immunomodulation, were targeted by peptide stimulations together with well-studied HLA-B-restricted epitopes. The HLA type of each donor mattered for the analysis, because public TCR beta signatures pointed to carriage of CMV infection along with the matching HLA type.

The full study reports these points: Carriers of CMV infection plus the relevant HLA type were discriminated by the cumulative frequency of public TCR beta family members in the study cohort and in an independent 352-donor cohort. The ex vivo response was dominated by HLA-C-restricted CMV-specific TCR beta clonotypes, and the single most frequent clonotype in two of eight donors was supplied by these HLA-C-restricted clonotypes.

Instrument on record: Illumina HiSeq 1500. TCRdb trimmed the raw reads at Q25, called clones with MiXCR and kept productive beta chains. Every entry covers one CDR3 protein and lists the most common genes and DNA from its rows. The table for this sample lists hundreds of thousands of distinct CDR3 sequences; about 30% of them were counted only once. The top ten clonotypes cover about 20% of the sample. In the case of this clonotype: Its antigen remains undetermined. It has no much larger one-base neighbor in the sample; base qualities were not kept.

From V the trimming removes 9 bases and from J it removes 5 bases, while the gene matches leave 13 bases of the junction unaccounted for. Measured from the cysteine to the phenylalanine, the CDR3 is 15 residues long. The only DNA kept is the CDR3, 45 bases in frame from the first base. From a lookup of the germline V gene (reference sequence), CDR1 and CDR2 are LNHDA and SQIVND. Taken with the paper, the label for treatment or condition translates to: in vitro stimulation with specific CMV peptide epitopes to enrich CMV-specific T cells. Specimen: cultured PBMCs, collected from culture after CMV antigen stimulation. In this chain, TRBV19 is recombined with TRBJ1-5; 7 of the junction bases match TRBD1. This TCR derives from a human donor in good health (CMV status not recorded). Some clones in this sample may be carry-over from other donors' samples. The DNA sequence is TGTGCCAGCTGGGACAGTGGAAAATATGATCAGCCCCAGCATTTT. Its protein reads: CASWDSGKYDQPQHF.